This TCR beta chain was found in a study of control samples from healthy donors and cancer patients. TCRdb keeps only in-frame clones here, not all; method: immunoSEQ multiplex PCR. The top ten clones hold about 2.5% of a sample with 130,000 or so clones, approximately 90% of them seen once. A single count supports this clone. Losses at the gene ends were 4 bases for V and 0 bases for J; bases not matched to a gene: 5. This CDR3 spans 16 amino acids. Germline CDR1 reads MNHEY; CDR2 reads SVGAGI. The sample was blood. The TCR sequence derives from a man in his forties in good health. The gene calls are TRBV6-5 and TRBJ2-1; 8 positions agree with TRBD2. Written as DNA, the CDR3 is TGTGCCAGCAGTTCAGAGGGGACTAGCTCCTACAATGAGCAGTTCTTC. Amino acid sequence: CASSSEGTSSYNEQFF.